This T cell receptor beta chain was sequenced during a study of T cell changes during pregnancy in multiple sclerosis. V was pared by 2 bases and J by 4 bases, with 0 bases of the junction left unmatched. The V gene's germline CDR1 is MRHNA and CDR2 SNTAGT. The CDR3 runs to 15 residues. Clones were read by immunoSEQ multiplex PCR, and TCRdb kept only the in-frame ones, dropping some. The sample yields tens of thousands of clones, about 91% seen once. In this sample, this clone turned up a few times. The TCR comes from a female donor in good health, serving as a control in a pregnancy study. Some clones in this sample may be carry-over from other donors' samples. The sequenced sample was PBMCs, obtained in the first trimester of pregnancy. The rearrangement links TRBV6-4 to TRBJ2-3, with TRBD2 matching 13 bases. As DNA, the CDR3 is TGTGCCAGCAGTGACACTAGCGGGGGGGCAGATACGCAGTATTTT. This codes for CASSDTSGGADTQYF.